The following is a T cell receptor (beta chain) sequence with its context. Its antigen is unknown. The sample is drawn from a study of cytomegalovirus exposure and HLA in healthy donors. About the study: Approximately 85 million unique TCRs from HLA-typed donors made up an early data release.

The CDR3 loop spans 15 amino acids. J gave up 9 bases and V 4 bases, and 12 bases lay outside the gene matches. The germline V gene encodes CDR1 SGHRS and CDR2 YFSETQ. PCR was performed using 60 Vbeta and 13 Jbeta primers. Source study methods: A later analysis counted around 80 million unique TCR beta chains, some 12 million shared. Sequenced by immunoSEQ multiplex PCR; TCRdb stores in-frame clones only, minus some. V, J and clone size are those of that table, while D and trimming were read from the DNA. The sample carries around 99,000 clones, under 90% recorded once. Notes on the study in general: An Asian-associated ancestry cluster reportedly showed fewer N-insertions than the approximately 670-donor mean in a later analysis. A later examination showed that TCR association rates differed by HLA locus, with DRB1 most and HLA-C fewest.

The receptor comes from a woman aged 30 to 39 in good health and CMV-seronegative. Sequenced sample: PBMCs. The chain is built from TRBV5-1 and TRBJ2-2; 7 nucleotides align to TRBD2. The CDR3 DNA is TGCGCCAGCAGCCGGGGCTCTAGCGGCCCCTGGGAGCTGTTTTTT. Encoded protein: CASSRGSSGPWELFF.